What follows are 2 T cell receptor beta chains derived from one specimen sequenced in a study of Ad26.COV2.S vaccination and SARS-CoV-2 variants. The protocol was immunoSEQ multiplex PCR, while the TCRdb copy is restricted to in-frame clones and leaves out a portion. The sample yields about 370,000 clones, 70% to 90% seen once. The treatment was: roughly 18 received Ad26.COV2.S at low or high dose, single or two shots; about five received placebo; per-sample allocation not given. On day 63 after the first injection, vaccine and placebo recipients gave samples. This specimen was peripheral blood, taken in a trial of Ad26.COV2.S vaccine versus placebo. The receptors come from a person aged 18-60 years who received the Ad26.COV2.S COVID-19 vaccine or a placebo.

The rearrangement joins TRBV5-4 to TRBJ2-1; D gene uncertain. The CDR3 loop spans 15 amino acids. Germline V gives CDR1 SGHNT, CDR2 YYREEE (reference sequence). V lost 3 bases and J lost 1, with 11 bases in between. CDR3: CASSWGSESYNEQFF. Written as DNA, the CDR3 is TGTGCCAGCAGCTGGGGAAGCGAATCCTACAATGAGCAGTTCTTC.

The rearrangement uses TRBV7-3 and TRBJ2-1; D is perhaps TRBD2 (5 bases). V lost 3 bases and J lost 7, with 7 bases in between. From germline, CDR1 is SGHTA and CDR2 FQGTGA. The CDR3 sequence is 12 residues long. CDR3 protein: CASSFTGNEQFF. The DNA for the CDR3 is TGTGCCAGCAGCTTTACGGGAAATGAGCAGTTCTTC.